This TCR beta chain comes out of a study of vaccination and CD4 T cells after COVID-19. This CDR3 is built from 14 residues. The germline V gene encodes CDR1 SGHAT and CDR2 FQNNGV. V lost 0 bases, J lost 6 bases, and 3 bases stayed unmatched. Cultured CD4+ T-cell DNA underwent Oncomine TCR Beta short-read sequencing. TCRdb passed the PCR reads through MiXCR, listing each CDR3 protein once. The repertoire consists of some 18,000 distinct CDR3 sequences, with around 60% occurring once and the leading ten covering less than 9%. This clonotype was observed a few times. The antigen remains undetermined. Treatment in this sample: approximately nine-day PBMC culture with coronavirus spike peptide pools or control peptides (ViraFEST assay). ViraFEST used peptide pools to expand antigen-specific T cells before TCR sequencing.

The sequenced material came from CD4+ T cells from blood, cultured in vitro. This receptor was taken from a human donor who had recovered from COVID-19. The rearrangement joins TRBV11-2 to TRBJ1-1, with 8 nucleotides matching TRBD1. As DNA, the CDR3 is TGTGCCAGCAGCTTAGATCTACAGGGGGCTGAAGCTTTCTTT. Translation gives CASSLDLQGAEAFF.